The T cell receptor (beta chain) under discussion was sequenced for a study of cytomegalovirus exposure and HLA in healthy donors. The study, taken as a whole, reports: A few chains linked to CMV were shown in vitro to be specific for CMV antigens. There were 160 or so TCR beta chains listed as cytomegalovirus-associated. In the 130 or so validation repertoires, a later analysis found that first-cohort TCR clusters tended to co-occur.

The donors were members of the validation cohort comprising approximately 120 subjects, separate from the approximately 670-subject first cohort. Comments on this clone: Its antigen is as yet unknown.

Trimming stripped 2 bases from V and 5 bases from J, with 10 bases between. The CDR3 totals 13 residues. Germline loops: CDR1 GTSNPN, CDR2 SVGIG (reference sequence). Sequenced by immunoSEQ multiplex PCR; TCRdb stores in-frame clones only, minus some. The sample carries 150,000 to 170,000 clones, 85% to 90% recorded once. The clonotype comes from a human donor in good health. The V call is TRBV30, the J call TRBJ1-5, with no clear D. Sequenced input: PBMCs. CDR3 region: CAWSRGSDQPQHF. CDR3 DNA sequence: TGTGCCTGGAGTCGGGGTTCGGATCAGCCCCAGCATTTT.